What follows are 28 T cell receptor beta chains derived from one specimen sequenced in a study of T-cell memory formation after mild COVID-19. TCRdb processed the 5' RACE reads anew with MiXCR; each CDR3 protein has one entry. The repertoire holds about 410,000 distinct CDR3 sequences, with about 25% as singletons. The specimen was PBMCs or a T cell subset sorted from them (not recorded which). The receptors come from an adult woman who had mild COVID-19 (a few samples of this study predate the infection). Cell type and time point are not known.

This clonotype was counted between two and nine times. The rearrangement uses TRBV7-8 and TRBJ2-1; D gene ambiguous. CDR1 is SGHVS, CDR2 FQNEAQ, per germline. The CDR3 spans 17 residues. The V gene lost 2 bases and the J gene lost 4 bases, with 18 bases spanning the gap. The CDR3 DNA reads as TGTGCCAGCAGCTTAAGGGCCCCGGGCACTTTTTACAATGAGCAGTTCTTC. Translating it yields CASSLRAPGTFYNEQFF.

This clonotype was seen just once. The rearrangement links TRBV7-2 to TRBJ1-5; 7 nucleotides line up with TRBD1. CDR1 SGHTA and CDR2 FQGNSA come from the germline V gene. This CDR3 has 15 residues. V was pared by 5 bases and J by 4 bases, with 8 bases of the junction left unmatched. The CDR3 nucleotides read TGTGCCAGCAGCCTCGGGGACAGCGCAAATCAGCCCCAGCATTTT. Protein sequence: CASSLGDSANQPQHF.

This clonotype has at least ten counts. The genes are TRBV4-2 and TRBJ2-3; TRBD2 matches at 11 bases. Germline loops: CDR1 LGHNA, CDR2 YNFKEQ. The CDR3 has 15 residues. Unmatched junction bases numbered 4, after V lost 3 bases and J lost 5 bases. The CDR3 spells CASSQGLAGGDTQYF. For the CDR3, the DNA is TGTGCCAGCAGCCAGGGGCTAGCGGGAGGAGATACGCAGTATTTT.

This clonotype was counted between two and nine times. The chain carries TRBV4-2 and TRBJ2-1; TRBD2 aligns across 15 bases. The germline gives CDR1 LGHNA, CDR2 YNFKEQ. With V trimmed by 0 bases and J by 8 bases, 14 bases remained unmatched. The CDR3 totals 20 residues. The CDR3 region is CASSQDSTYGTSGRMDEQFF. For the CDR3, the DNA is TGTGCCAGCAGCCAAGATAGTACCTACGGGACTAGCGGGAGGATGGATGAGCAGTTCTTC.

This chain uses TRBV28 with TRBJ2-3; D may be TRBD1 or TRBD2 (6 bases each). The germline V gene encodes CDR1 MDHEN and CDR2 SYDVKM. There are 17 residues in the CDR3. V lost 3 bases to trimming and J lost 6 bases, with 22 bases between them. CDR3 protein: CASSFRAGWGQRDTQYF. CDR3 coding DNA: TGTGCCAGCAGTTTTAGAGCGGGCTGGGGGCAAAGGGATACGCAGTATTTT.

The V gene is TRBV30, the J gene TRBJ1-2, with D perhaps TRBD1 (6 bases). The V gene lost 2 bases and the J gene lost 4 bases, with 14 bases spanning the gap. The CDR3 runs 14 residues. Germline values: CDR1 GTSNPN, CDR2 SVGIG (reference sequence). The CDR3 DNA is TGTGCCTGGAGTTTTCAATACAGGGTCTATGGCTACACCTTC. This codes for CAWSFQYRVYGYTF.

The chain combines TRBV9 with TRBJ2-2; D is perhaps TRBD1 (6 bases). Germline V gene data show CDR1 as SGDLS and CDR2 as YYNGEE. There are 13 residues in the CDR3. V dropped 9 bases and J dropped 5 bases, with 14 bases sitting between them. The CDR3 nucleotides read TGTGCCACCCTAGGGGGATATACCGGGGAGCTGTTTTTT. Protein product: CATLGGYTGELFF.

V gene TRBV20-1 combines with J gene TRBJ1-2; D is unclear. V shed 0 bases and J shed 2 bases, with 4 bases lying between them. The germline gives CDR1 DFQATT, CDR2 SNEGSKA (reference sequence). This CDR3 contains 12 residues. CDR3 nucleotides: TGCAGTGCTAGAGATGAGAACTATGGCTACACCTTC. Protein sequence: CSARDENYGYTF.

This clonotype appeared a few times. The V call is TRBV12-3 or TRBV12-4, the J call TRBJ2-1; D perhaps matches TRBD2 (5 bases). With 6 bases removed from V and 6 bases from J, the gap between germline ends came to 15 bases. The CDR3 spans 14 residues. The CDR3 region has the DNA TGTGCCAGCAGAAGTATAGTAGAGGGCAATGAGCAGTTCTTC. Translation: CASRSIVEGNEQFF.

This sequence joins TRBV18 and TRBJ2-1; 8 bases match TRBD2. This CDR3 is built from 15 residues. Germline CDR1 and CDR2: KGHSH and LQKENI. After removal of 5 bases from V and 6 bases from J, the junction contained 9 bases not matched to a gene. The CDR3 reads CASSGSGLVRNEQFF. As DNA, the CDR3 is TGTGCCAGCTCAGGCTCGGGACTAGTTCGCAATGAGCAGTTCTTC.

J is TRBJ1-5 and V is TRBV21-1; TRBD1, the table's D call, was not compared with the DNA. TRBV21-1 is shown as a pseudogene. The CDR3 consists of 17 residues. In DNA form, the CDR3 reads TGTGCCAGCAGCCACTATCCGGGACAGGGAAGCAATCAGCCCCAGCATTTT. Protein product: CASSHYPGQGSNQPQHF.

The chain combines TRBV29-1 with TRBJ2-1; 8 positions agree with TRBD1. The CDR3 contains 15 residues. Germline assignment: CDR1 SQVTM and CDR2 ANQGSEA. The V and J ends lost 7 bases and 6 bases, in that order; junction bases with no gene match: 14. The CDR3 protein is CSANDVPDRGNEQFF. DNA of the CDR3: TGCAGCGCCAACGATGTCCCCGACAGGGGCAATGAGCAGTTCTTC.

This clonotype was counted only a few times. V is TRBV7-8 and J is TRBJ2-2; TRBD1 agrees at 8 bases. This CDR3 comprises 16 residues. Germline V gene lookup returns CDR1 SGHVS and CDR2 FQNEAQ. V lost 7 bases, J lost 4 bases, and 11 bases stayed unmatched. CDR3 loop: CASTRTRQGATGELFF. In DNA form, the CDR3 reads TGTGCCAGCACCCGAACCCGGCAGGGGGCCACCGGGGAGCTGTTTTTT.

This clonotype was detected a few times. The rearrangement joins TRBV6-1 to TRBJ2-7, with D possibly being TRBD2 (6 bases). This CDR3 is built from 11 residues. Germline CDR1 is MNHNS and CDR2 is SASEGT. Trimming removed 10 bases at V and 6 bases at J, with 13 bases between. The chain's CDR3 is CATLAPGEQYF. The CDR3 coding sequence is TGTGCCACACTAGCTCCGGGCGAGCAGTACTTC.

The rearrangement joins TRBV19 to TRBJ1-5, with a possible D match to TRBD1 (5 bases). The CDR3 sequence is 14 residues long. The V and J ends lost 3 bases and 8 bases respectively, with 14 bases between them. The germline V gene encodes CDR1 LNHDA and CDR2 SQIVND (reference sequence). CDR3 sequence reads: CASSISGGGEPQHF. The DNA for the CDR3 is TGTGCCAGTAGTATCTCCGGTGGGGGTGAGCCCCAGCATTTT. The full variable domain, completed using reference TRBV19 and TRBJ1-5, is DGGITQSPKYLFRKEGQNVTLSCEQNLNHDAMYWYRQDPGQGLRLIYYSQIVNDFQKGDIAEGYSVSREKKESFPLTVTSAQKNPTAFYLCASSISGGGEPQHFGDGTRLSIL.

V and J are TRBV7-2 and TRBJ2-4; unclear D gene. Germline CDR1 is SGHTA and CDR2 is FQGNSA. V was cut by 5 bases and J by 12 bases, with 17 bases left in between. The CDR3 sequence is 13 residues long. The CDR3, as DNA: TGTGCCAGCAGCCCCCAGTCAGGTTGGGCTCAGTACTTC. It encodes CASSPQSGWAQYF.

This sequence joins TRBV7-8 and TRBJ2-1; TRBD2 aligns across 12 bases. The CDR3 consists of 14 residues. CDR1 and CDR2 (germline): SGHVS, FQNEAQ. V lost 3 bases, J lost 9 bases, and 3 bases stayed unmatched. CDR3 DNA sequence: TGTGCCAGCAGCTTTGCGGGACTAGCGGGTGAGCAGTTCTTC. This gives the protein CASSFAGLAGEQFF.

This clonotype occurred a few times. V is TRBV7-9 and J is TRBJ2-2; D gene unclear. CDR3 length: 12 residues. V lost 3 bases, J lost 5 bases, and 4 bases lay in between. CDR1 is SEHNR, CDR2 FQNEAQ, per germline (reference sequence). The CDR3 region has the DNA TGTGCCAGCAGCTTTGAGACCGGGGAGCTGTTTTTT. Its protein product is CASSFETGELFF. Variable domain in full (rest from reference TRBV7-9 and TRBJ2-2): DTGVSQNPRHKITKRGQNVTFRCDPISEHNRLYWYRQTLGQGPEFLTYFQNEAQLEKSRLLSDRFSAERPKGSFSTLEIQRTEQGDSAMYLCASSFETGELFFGEGSRLTVL.

This clonotype showed up just a few times. The chain's CDR3 is CASSPGAHSYEQYF. In nucleotides, the CDR3 is TGCGCCAGCAGCCCAGGGGCCCACTCCTACGAGCAGTACTTC. The V call is TRBV4-3, the J call TRBJ2-7; possibly TRBD1 for D (6 bases). Trimming shortened V by 4 bases and J by 0 bases, and 10 bases separated the two germline ends. Germline-derived CDR1 and CDR2 are LGHNA and YSLEER. This CDR3 has 14 residues.

This clonotype has more than one count but fewer than ten. V and J are TRBV11-3 and TRBJ1-1, with 7 bases matching TRBD1. CDR3 size: 14 residues. CDR1 and CDR2 from the germline V gene are SGHNT and YENEEA. With 4 bases clipped from V and 4 bases from J, the junction kept 6 bases outside the gene matches. The CDR3 region has the DNA TGTGCCAGCAGCTCGAGACAGGGAGTCACTGAAGCTTTCTTT. Translated: CASSSRQGVTEAFF.

This chain links TRBV10-3 with TRBJ2-1; D tentatively reads TRBD1 or TRBD2 (5 bases each). This CDR3 region has 12 residues. V dropped 3 bases and J dropped 12 bases, with 12 bases sitting between them. The germline V gene has CDR1 ENHRY and CDR2 SYGVKD. Here the CDR3 DNA reads TGTGCCATCAGTGATTTAGCGACAGCGCAGTTCTTC. It encodes CAISDLATAQFF.

The chain carries TRBV12-3 or TRBV12-4 and TRBJ2-5; D uncertain. The CDR3 runs 14 residues. Deletions cut 2 bases from V and 5 bases from J, with 12 bases between. Here the CDR3 reads CASSLSPVEETQYF. DNA for the CDR3: TGTGCCAGCAGTTTATCCCCAGTGGAGGAGACCCAGTACTTC.

This clonotype was counted many times. This chain connects TRBV4-1 to TRBJ2-7; D unresolved. Germline lookup yields CDR1 MGHRA and CDR2 YSYEKL. The CDR3 totals 14 residues. V was cut by 5 bases and J by 3 bases, with 14 bases left in between. In DNA form, the CDR3 reads TGCGCCAGCAGCGAAAGGTTACGTTTCTACGAGCAGTACTTC. Its translation is CASSERLRFYEQYF.

This sequence joins TRBV20-1 and TRBJ2-6; D might be TRBD1 (6 bases). The ends were cut back, 5 bases at V and 4 bases at J, with 24 bases in the middle. The CDR3 spans 18 residues. CDR1 is DFQATT and CDR2 is SNEGSKA in the germline V gene (reference sequence). The CDR3 is CSAYVRRGRALGANVLTF. The CDR3 DNA sequence: TGCAGTGCTTACGTACGCAGGGGCAGGGCCTTGGGGGCCAACGTCCTGACTTTC.

This clonotype has a handful of counts. This chain uses TRBV30 with TRBJ2-3; TRBD1 aligns across 7 bases. Per germline, CDR1 GTSNPN and CDR2 SVGIG (reference sequence). This CDR3 spans 15 amino acids. Trimming at V came to 0 bases and at J to 4 bases, leaving 7 bases not matched to a gene. The CDR3 bases are TGTGCCTGGAGTGTACAGGGGACGGGTGCAGATACGCAGTATTTT. It specifies CAWSVQGTGADTQYF.

The rearrangement uses TRBV11-2 and TRBJ2-1; 13 nucleotides line up with TRBD2. Germline V CDR1 and CDR2: SGHAT, FQNNGV. CDR3 length: 17 amino acids. V shed 4 bases and J 5 bases; nucleotides not matched to a gene: 8. The CDR3 spells CASSYGLAGDLNNEQFF. DNA for the CDR3: TGTGCCAGCAGCTACGGACTAGCGGGGGACTTAAACAATGAGCAGTTCTTC.

This clonotype was recorded a few times. CDR3 amino acids: CASSPMDRVDTDTQYF. The CDR3 coding sequence is TGTGCCAGCAGCCCAATGGACAGGGTGGACACAGATACGCAGTATTTT. The chain has TRBV7-9 and TRBJ2-3; 8 bases agree with TRBD1. CDR1 is SEHNR and CDR2 is FQNEAQ in the germline V gene (reference sequence). With 5 bases clipped from V and 2 bases from J, the junction kept 9 bases outside the gene matches. The CDR3 runs 16 residues.

This chain links TRBV24-1 with TRBJ2-7; D call uncertain. Per the germline V gene, CDR1 is KGHDR and CDR2 is SFDVKD. Trimming removed 5 bases from V and 3 bases from J, with 7 bases in between. This CDR3 comprises 12 residues. CDR3 in amino acids: CATSGLNYEQYF. The CDR3 DNA is TGTGCCACCAGTGGGCTAAACTACGAGCAGTACTTC.